The rows below give T cell receptor beta chains drawn from one sample of a study of molecular identifiers for immune sequencing clone quantification. TCRdb passed the PCR reads through MiXCR, listing each CDR3 protein once. The table shows approximately 670,000 distinct CDR3 sequences, with just under 20% occurring only once. The sample consisted of naive CD8+ T cells from blood, with Jurkat cell RNA spiked in. These receptors were taken from a human donor in good health. Some libraries in this study had Jurkat cell RNA spiked in. Both conserved end residues are part of each CDR3. The order of the fields is CDR3 protein, D gene, J gene, V gene. D genes are given only for firm matches.

CASSGRGGVCTEAFF,.,TRBJ1-1,TRBV11-2
CASSRPTAVEAFF,.,TRBJ1-1,TRBV7-9
CASSQFGGSSTDTQYF,TRBD2,TRBJ2-3,TRBV4-1
CASTEGGLNIEAFF,.,TRBJ1-1,TRBV2
CASSPGGRSEAFF,TRBD1,TRBJ1-1,TRBV6-1
CSVGSGSGYEQYF,.,TRBJ2-7,TRBV29-1
CASSPHSRGMTNTGELFF,.,TRBJ2-2,TRBV3-1
CSARDLTGYYKQYF,.,TRBJ2-7,TRBV20-1
CASSQNVDSPLHF,.,TRBJ1-6,TRBV4-2
CASSLAESTDTQYF,.,TRBJ2-3,TRBV27
CASSQERTGYLNNEQYF,TRBD1,TRBJ2-7,TRBV4-3
CASSLGAAEAFF,.,TRBJ1-1,TRBV5-4
CATAPGQGDYEQHF,TRBD1,TRBJ2-7,TRBV7-6
CASSINQPQHF,.,TRBJ1-5,TRBV19
CASSWKGHTNTGELFF,.,TRBJ2-2,TRBV12-3/TRBV12-4
CASSSKGQGNTEAFF,TRBD1,TRBJ1-1,TRBV12-3/TRBV12-4
CASSQDRDRGLYEQYF,TRBD1,TRBJ2-7,TRBV4-3
CAWSLGKNTEAFF,.,TRBJ1-1,TRBV30
CASSLRQTYEQYF,.,TRBJ2-7,TRBV27
CASSRTGLAGGTDTQYF,TRBD2,TRBJ2-3,TRBV6-5
CAAGTFTGELFF,.,TRBJ2-2,TRBV6-5
CASSQATGAGNTIYF,TRBD1,TRBJ1-3,TRBV4-3
CASSWSGTDTQYF,.,TRBJ2-3,TRBV27
CASSPGTSAYNEQFF,TRBD2,TRBJ2-1,TRBV4-3
CASSLGGRWSPLHF,.,TRBJ1-6,TRBV28
CASSPAGRDTDTQYF,.,TRBJ2-3,TRBV12-3/TRBV12-4
CASSKKPGQGARTDTQYF,.,TRBJ2-3,TRBV21-1
CSVDSGSVYQETQYF,.,TRBJ2-5,TRBV29-1
CAGSQVQLSGNTIYF,.,TRBJ1-3,TRBV4-1
CASSYPKGRGLYEQYF,.,TRBJ2-7,TRBV6-2/TRBV6-3
CASSQDRAYNEQLF,.,TRBJ2-1,TRBV4-3
CSVDAGGNEQYF,.,TRBJ2-7,TRBV29-1
CAGSKGGNEKLFF,.,TRBJ1-4,TRBV7-9
CASSIYSTDLGNSPLHF,.,TRBJ1-6,TRBV19
CATQDMGETQYF,.,TRBJ2-5,TRBV7-6
CASSQEGNTQYF,.,TRBJ2-3,TRBV3-1
CASSLKKGTTNEKLFF,.,TRBJ1-4,TRBV5-6
CASSAPPGSYNEQFF,.,TRBJ2-1,TRBV9
CAGSIGVAGTGELFF,TRBD2,TRBJ2-2,TRBV19
CSARDAAGVSWDTEAFF,.,TRBJ1-1,TRBV20-1
CSVEAPGTRRQETQYF,TRBD2,TRBJ2-5,TRBV29-1